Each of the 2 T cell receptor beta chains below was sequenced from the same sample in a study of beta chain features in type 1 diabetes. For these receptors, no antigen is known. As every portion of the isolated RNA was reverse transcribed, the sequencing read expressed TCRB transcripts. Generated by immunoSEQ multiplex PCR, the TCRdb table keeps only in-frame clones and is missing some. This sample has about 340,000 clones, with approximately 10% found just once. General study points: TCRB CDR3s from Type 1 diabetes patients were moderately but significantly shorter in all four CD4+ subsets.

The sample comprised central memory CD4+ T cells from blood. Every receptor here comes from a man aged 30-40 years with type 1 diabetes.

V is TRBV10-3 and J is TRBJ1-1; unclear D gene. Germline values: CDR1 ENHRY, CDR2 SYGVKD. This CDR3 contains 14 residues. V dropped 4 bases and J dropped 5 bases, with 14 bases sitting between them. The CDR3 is CAISATEGATEAFF. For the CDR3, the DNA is TGTGCCATCAGTGCCACTGAGGGCGCGACTGAAGCTTTCTTT.

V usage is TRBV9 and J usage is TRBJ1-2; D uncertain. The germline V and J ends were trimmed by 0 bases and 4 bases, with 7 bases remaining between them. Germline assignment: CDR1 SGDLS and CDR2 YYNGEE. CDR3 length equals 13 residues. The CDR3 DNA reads TGTGCCAGCAGCGTAGTAGATGGCTATGGCTACACCTTC. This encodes CASSVVDGYGYTF.